Reported below is one TCR beta chain. This specimen comes from a study of blood T cell repertoires in COVID-19. Looking at the study overall: PBMCs, B-cell-depleted T cells, or T cells were the source of the cDNA or gDNA that made up the material.

Data came from immunoSEQ multiplex PCR; TCRdb stores just in-frame clones and leaves some out. The table lists 130,000 to 150,000 clones, 80% of them singletons. The TCR originated in a woman in her 50s with acute or convalescent COVID-19. Material: peripheral blood.

The CDR3 loop reads CASSRTGNQETQYF. The CDR3 region has the DNA TGTGCCAGCAGCCGTACAGGGAACCAAGAGACCCAGTACTTC. The rearrangement links TRBV7-3 to TRBJ2-5; TRBD1 might be the D (6 bases). Germline-derived CDR1 and CDR2 are SGHTA and FQGTGA. V was clipped by 5 bases and J by 0 bases, with 10 bases between them. This CDR3 has 14 amino acids.